The rows below give T cell receptor beta chains drawn from one sample of a study of vaccination effects on CD4 cells after COVID-19. These receptors have no known antigen. Sequencing used immunoSEQ multiplex PCR; TCRdb keeps in-frame clones, though not all of them. Among tens of thousands of clones listed, about four fifths were seen once. The sample was CD4+ T cells from PBMCs cultured without peptide, taken before COVID-19 vaccination. These TCRs come from a human donor who received a COVID-19 vaccine. Both conserved end residues are part of each CDR3. The order of the fields is V gene, J gene, D gene, clone size, CDR3 DNA, CDR3 protein. A D gene is named only where the DNA matches it firmly. Size is omitted from some rows. Given values are once, few, many or a class for expanded clones.

V gene: TRBV6-2/TRBV6-3
J gene: TRBJ2-7
D gene: -
clone size: -
CDR3 DNA: TGTGCCAGCAGCCAGGGGGGGACCTCGCTCTTC
CDR3 protein: CASSQGGTSLF

V gene: TRBV6-5
J gene: TRBJ2-3
D gene: -
clone size: -
CDR3 DNA: TGTGCCAGCAGGGCCCCGGGACATAGCACAGATACGCAGTATTTT
CDR3 protein: CASRAPGHSTDTQYF

V gene: TRBV4-2
J gene: TRBJ2-3
D gene: TRBD2
clone size: once
CDR3 DNA: TGTGCCAGCAGCCAAGGTTTTAGCGGGGGAACAGATACGCAGTATTTT
CDR3 protein: CASSQGFSGGTDTQYF

V gene: TRBV5-1
J gene: TRBJ2-1
D gene: TRBD2
clone size: -
CDR3 DNA: TGCGCCAGCAGCCTGGGTCTGACGGGGGGGGATAGTGAGCAGTTCTTC
CDR3 protein: CASSLGLTGGDSEQFF

V gene: TRBV14
J gene: TRBJ1-1
D gene: TRBD1
clone size: -
CDR3 DNA: TGTGCCACTCACTCTAGAAGGGAGGGGGCCAGAAACACTGAAGCTTTCTTT
CDR3 protein: CATHSRREGARNTEAFF

V gene: TRBV5-1
J gene: TRBJ1-4
D gene: TRBD1
clone size: -
CDR3 DNA: TGCGCCAGCAGCCAAACGACAGGGGGTGGAGAAAAACTGTTTTTT
CDR3 protein: CASSQTTGGGEKLFF

V gene: TRBV9
J gene: TRBJ2-5
D gene: -
clone size: -
CDR3 DNA: TGTGCCAGCAGCGTAAGGGGGAATCATGAGACCCAGTACTTC
CDR3 protein: CASSVRGNHETQYF

V gene: TRBV5-1
J gene: TRBJ1-2
D gene: -
clone size: -
CDR3 DNA: TGCGCCAGCAGCGGGGGGCGTTTGGGAATCGGCTACACCTTC
CDR3 protein: CASSGGRLGIGYTF

V gene: TRBV7-9
J gene: TRBJ2-5
D gene: -
clone size: -
CDR3 DNA: TGTGCCAGCAGCTTAGGGGGACGGGAGACCCAGTACTTC
CDR3 protein: CASSLGGRETQYF

V gene: TRBV28
J gene: TRBJ1-1
D gene: -
clone size: few
CDR3 DNA: TGTGCCAGCAGTTACGGCTGGGGGGCTTTCTTT
CDR3 protein: CASSYGWGAFF

V gene: TRBV29-1
J gene: TRBJ2-5
D gene: -
clone size: -
CDR3 DNA: TGCAGCGGGTCTGACGGGCCCCACTTAGAGACCCAGTACTTC
CDR3 protein: CSGSDGPHLETQYF

V gene: TRBV30
J gene: TRBJ1-1
D gene: TRBD1
clone size: -
CDR3 DNA: TGTGCCTGGGACAGGGGGCGCGGTTTAGAAGCTTTCTTT
CDR3 protein: CAWDRGRGLEAFF

V gene: TRBV9
J gene: TRBJ2-5
D gene: TRBD2
clone size: -
CDR3 DNA: TGTGCCAGCAGCACTCGGCCCAGCGGGGGGAAAGAGACCCAGTACTTC
CDR3 protein: CASSTRPSGGKETQYF

V gene: TRBV5-1
J gene: TRBJ2-7
D gene: TRBD2
clone size: -
CDR3 DNA: TGCGCCAGCGCCCGGGGGGGGAGCTCCTACGAGCAGTACTTC
CDR3 protein: CASARGGSSYEQYF

V gene: TRBV27
J gene: TRBJ2-2
D gene: -
clone size: -
CDR3 DNA: TGTGCCAGCAGTTTATCAAGGAACACCGGGGAGCTGTTTTTT
CDR3 protein: CASSLSRNTGELFF

V gene: TRBV2
J gene: TRBJ2-1
D gene: TRBD2
clone size: -
CDR3 DNA: TGTGCCAGCAACTTAGGACTAGCGGGGATCTTC
CDR3 protein: CASNLGLAGIF